The next 5 T cell receptor beta chains were all read from a single sample in a study of blood T cells in healthy people across ages. Then a second PCR, running roughly 7 to 12 cycles, was carried out with a sample-barcoded 5' primer and a J-beta primer mix. TCRdb recomputed calls from the 5' RACE reads with MiXCR, one row per CDR3 protein. This repertoire shows 850,000 to 1,000,000 distinct CDR3 sequences, around 49% found once; its top ten account for around an eighth. Source material: blood. The receptors originated from a man between 25 and 39 years old in good health.

The chain employs TRBV5-1 and TRBJ2-5; no firm D call. The J call may be mistaken, given a closer DNA end match to TRBJ2-7. This CDR3 has 16 amino acids. CDR1 and CDR2 from the germline V gene are SGHRS and YFSETQ. The CDR3 protein is CASSVSTGSVNDEQYF. For the CDR3, the DNA is TGCGCCAGCAGCGTATCGACGGGTAGTGTTAACGACGAGCAGTACTTC.

The CDR3 DNA reads TGCGCCAGCAGCCCTCAACGGGACCCCCGGGAGACCCAGTACTTC. Its protein is CASSPQRDPRETQYF. This chain connects TRBV4-1 to TRBJ2-5; D possibly matches TRBD1 or TRBD2 (5 bases each). CDR3 length equals 15 residues. Germline-derived CDR1 and CDR2 are MGHRA and YSYEKL. V lost 4 bases and J lost 5, with 17 bases in between.

The chain recombines TRBV29-1 with TRBJ2-7; 12 bases map to TRBD1. Germline values: CDR1 SQVTM, CDR2 ANQGSEA. This CDR3 region has 15 residues. With V trimmed by 7 bases and J by 5 bases, 12 bases remained unmatched. The CDR3 nucleotides are TGCAGCGCCCGCGACCGGGACAGGGGGCTCAACGAGCAGTACTTC. It translates to CSARDRDRGLNEQYF.

The table lists this clonotype with a few counts. This chain uses TRBV4-1 with TRBJ2-7, with D maybe TRBD1 (6 bases). V was trimmed by 0 bases and J by 2 bases, leaving 8 bases between them. Per germline, CDR1 MGHRA and CDR2 YSYEKL. The CDR3 consists of 14 residues. The CDR3: CASSQEKGAYEQYF. The CDR3 nucleotides are TGCGCCAGCAGCCAAGAGAAGGGGGCCTACGAGCAGTACTTC.

The rearrangement joins TRBV5-1 to TRBJ1-1; 8 bases match TRBD1. V shed 3 bases and J 8 bases; nucleotides not matched to a gene: 12. The CDR3 loop spans 15 amino acids. Germline-derived CDR1 and CDR2 are SGHRS and YFSETQ. DNA of the CDR3: TGCGCCAGCAGCTGGGGGGACAGGACGAACGAGGAAGCTTTCTTT. Encoded protein: CASSWGDRTNEEAFF.